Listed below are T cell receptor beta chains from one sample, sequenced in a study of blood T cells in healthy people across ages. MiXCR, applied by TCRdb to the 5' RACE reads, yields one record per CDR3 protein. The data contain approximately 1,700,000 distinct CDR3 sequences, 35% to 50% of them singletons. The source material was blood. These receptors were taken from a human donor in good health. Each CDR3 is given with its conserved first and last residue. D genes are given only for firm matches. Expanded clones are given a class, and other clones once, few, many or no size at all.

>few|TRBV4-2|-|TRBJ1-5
CASSQETSNQPQHF
TGTGCCAGCAGCCAGGAGACAAGCAATCAGCCCCAGCATTTT
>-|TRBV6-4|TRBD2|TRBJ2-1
CASSDRLAAYNEQFF
TGTGCCAGCAGTGACCGACTAGCGGCCTACAATGAGCAGTTCTTC
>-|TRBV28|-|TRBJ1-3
CASSLGVAFNYRNTIYF
TGTGCCAGCAGTTTGGGAGTCGCGTTCAACTACCGAAACACCATATATTTT
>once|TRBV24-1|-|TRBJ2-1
CATSESGLRAYNEQFF
TGTGCCACCAGTGAGTCCGGTCTTAGGGCCTACAATGAGCAGTTCTTC
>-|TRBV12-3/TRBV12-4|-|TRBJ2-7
CASSLGNSRPYEQYF
TGTGCCAGCAGTTTGGGGAACAGTAGACCCTACGAGCAGTACTTC
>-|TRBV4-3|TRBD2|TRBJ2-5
CASSQEFLAGRRTQYF
TGCGCCAGCAGCCAAGAGTTCCTAGCGGGGCGGAGGACCCAGTACTTC
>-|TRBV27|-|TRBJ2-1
CASTLGPEYEQFF
TGTGCCAGCACCCTGGGACCCGAGTATGAGCAGTTCTTC
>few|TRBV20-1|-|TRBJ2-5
CSAETDVGETQYF
TGCAGTGCCGAGACGGACGTGGGAGAGACCCAGTACTTC
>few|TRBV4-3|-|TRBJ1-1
CASSQVTGRTEAFF
TGCGCCAGCAGCCAAGTAACAGGGAGGACTGAAGCTTTCTTT
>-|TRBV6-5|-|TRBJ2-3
CASTKGSTDTQYF
TGTGCCAGCACCAAAGGGAGCACAGATACGCAGTATTTT
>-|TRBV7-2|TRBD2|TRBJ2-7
CASSLGGGVGYEQYF
TGTGCCAGCAGCTTAGGCGGGGGAGTGGGCTACGAGCAGTACTTC
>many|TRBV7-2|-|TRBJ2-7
CASSLAGGPSYEQYF
TGTGCCAGCAGCTTAGCGGGGGGGCCTTCGTACGAGCAGTACTTC
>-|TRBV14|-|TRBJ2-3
CASSHAVGVGTDTQYF
TGTGCCAGCAGCCATGCAGTCGGGGTGGGGACAGATACGCAGTATTTT
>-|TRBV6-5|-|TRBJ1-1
CASSYTGQYKAFF
TGTGCCAGCAGTTATACAGGACAGTATAAGGCTTTCTTT
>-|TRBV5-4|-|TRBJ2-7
CASNSNSHKPRDEQYF
TGTGCCAGCAACTCAAACTCGCATAAGCCTAGGGACGAGCAGTACTTC
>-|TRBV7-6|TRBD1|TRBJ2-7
CASSVGQLNYEQYF
TGTGCCAGCAGCGTGGGACAGCTTAACTACGAGCAGTACTTC
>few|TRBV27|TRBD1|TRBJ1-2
CASSSIRGLGYGYTF
TGTGCCAGCAGTTCTATAAGGGGGCTCGGCTATGGCTACACCTTC
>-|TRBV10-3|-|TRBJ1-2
CAISNSTAGGYTF
TGTGCCATCAGCAACTCGACCGCCGGCGGCTACACCTTC
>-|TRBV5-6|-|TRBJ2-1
CASALGLSSYNEQFF
TGTGCCAGCGCCCTTGGGCTGAGCTCCTACAATGAGCAGTTCTTC
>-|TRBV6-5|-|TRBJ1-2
CASTRNGDGYGYTF
TGTGCCAGCACGCGCAACGGGGATGGCTATGGCTACACCTTC
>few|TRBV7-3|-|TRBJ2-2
CASSLTTSNTGELFF
TGTGCCAGCAGCTTAACCACGTCAAACACCGGGGAGCTGTTTTTT
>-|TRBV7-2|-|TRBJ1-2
CASSSPARGDYGYTF
TGTGCCAGCAGCTCCCCTGCGCGGGGCGACTATGGCTACACCTTC
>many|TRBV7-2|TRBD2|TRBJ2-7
CASSSTTSAYEQYF
TGTGCCAGCAGCTCCACCACTAGCGCCTACGAGCAGTACTTC
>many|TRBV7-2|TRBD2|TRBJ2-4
CASSLAGGENIQYF
TGTGCCAGCAGCTTGGCGGGGGGGGAAAACATTCAGTACTTC